These T cell receptor beta chains were read from a single sample in a study of CD8+ T cells in alopecia areata. This table comes from immunoSEQ multiplex PCR, and its TCRdb copy is limited to in-frame clones, with some not included. The table shows 100,000 to 140,000 clones, with around 83% occurring only once. The specimen comprised CD8+ T cells sorted from blood, sampled at week 24, from a patient treated with tofacitinib. Receptors were obtained from a human donor with alopecia areata. Each CDR3 is given with its conserved first and last residue. D genes are given only for firm matches. Clone size is stated in some rows and not others, as once, few, many or a class when expanded.

clone_size j_call d_call v_call cdr3_nt cdr3_aa
. TRBJ2-7 . TRBV25-1 TGTGCCAGCAGCGAACGGGATAGGGGCTCATACGAGCAGTACTTC CASSERDRGSYEQYF
. TRBJ1-4 . TRBV9 TGTGCCAGCAGCTCCCCGGGGGCAACTAATGAAAAACTGTTTTTT CASSSPGATNEKLFF
. TRBJ1-1 . TRBV29-1 TGCAGCGCGAAACAAGAGAACACTGAAGCTTTCTTT CSAKQENTEAFF
. TRBJ2-7 . TRBV29-1 TGCAGCGTGGCACAGGGAGGCTACGAGCAGTACTTC CSVAQGGYEQYF
. TRBJ2-7 . TRBV7-9 TGTGCCAGCAGCTACAACCGGGACATTCCCTGGGAAGAGCAGTACTTC CASSYNRDIPWEEQYF
. TRBJ1-2 . TRBV7-9 TGTGCCAGCAGGGGGCTAAACTATGGCTACACCTTC CASRGLNYGYTF
. TRBJ1-1 . TRBV4-1 TGCGCCAGCAGCCAAGTAGATTCGAGGAGTGAAGCTTTCTTT CASSQVDSRSEAFF
. TRBJ2-5 . TRBV7-2 TGTGCCAGCAGCTTAGTCGACGTCCAAGAGACCCAGTACTTC CASSLVDVQETQYF
. TRBJ1-5 . TRBV4-2 TGTGCCAGCAGCCAAGGGGAGAGAGGGATGAGCAATCAGCCCCAGCATTTT CASSQGERGMSNQPQHF
. TRBJ1-3 . TRBV7-8 TGTGCCAGCAGCCCAACAGGGAGTGGAAACACCATATATTTT CASSPTGSGNTIYF
. TRBJ2-5 TRBD1 TRBV9 TGTGCCAGCAGCGTAGGATCGGGACAGCTTGAGACCCAGTACTTC CASSVGSGQLETQYF
. TRBJ2-3 . TRBV6-6 TGTGCCAGCAGTTACGGTGATACGCAGTATTTT CASSYGDTQYF
few TRBJ2-7 . TRBV7-9 TGTGCCAGCAGCTTAGAACTAACAGGCTCCTACGAGCAGTACTTC CASSLELTGSYEQYF
. TRBJ2-3 TRBD2 TRBV6-6 TGTGCCACGCAATTAGCGGGGGCCCCAGATACGCAGTATTTT CATQLAGAPDTQYF
once TRBJ2-3 . TRBV6-6 TGTGCCAGCAGACCTCCCGCCGGGTCCTCCACAGATACGCAGTATTTT CASRPPAGSSTDTQYF
. TRBJ2-7 TRBD1 TRBV30 TGTGCCTGGGACCTACAGGGGCTCGAGCAGTACTTC CAWDLQGLEQYF
. TRBJ2-7 TRBD1 TRBV19 TGTGCCAGTAGCCCGACAGGGGGTAATTACGAGCAGTACTTC CASSPTGGNYEQYF
. TRBJ2-1 . TRBV7-6 TGTGCCAGCAGCTCCTACCAGGTATCGTACAATGAGCAGTTCTTC CASSSYQVSYNEQFF
once TRBJ2-7 . TRBV13 TGTGCCAGCAGCTTATCAGGGTACGAGCAGTACTTC CASSLSGYEQYF
many TRBJ2-4 TRBD2 TRBV4-2 TGTGCCAGCAGCCAACACCGGGACTACCATTGGGTAGCCAAAAACATTCAGTACTTC CASSQHRDYHWVAKNIQYF
. TRBJ1-2 TRBD1 TRBV6-5 TGTGCCAGCAGTTACGAGACGACAGGGGCGCTTTATGGCTACACCTTC CASSYETTGALYGYTF
few TRBJ1-1 TRBD1 TRBV7-9 TGTGCCAGCAGCCCGGGACAGCTGAACACTGAAGCTTTCTTT CASSPGQLNTEAFF
. TRBJ1-1 . TRBV4-1 TGCGCCAGCAGCCAAAGTTTGAACAGCCTAGAAGCTTTCTTT CASSQSLNSLEAFF
. TRBJ2-1 TRBD1 TRBV7-9 TGTGCCAGCAGCGGGGGACAGGGGGTCCCCGTCAATGAGCAGTTCTTC CASSGGQGVPVNEQFF
. TRBJ1-1 . TRBV19 TGTGCCAGTAGTATAGGACAGAACACTGAAGCTTTCTTT CASSIGQNTEAFF
. TRBJ2-3 . TRBV29-1 TGCAGCGTTGAATTAGACGGGGACCCGTGGGATACGCAGTATTTT CSVELDGDPWDTQYF
. TRBJ2-7 . TRBV7-9 TGTGCCAGCAGCCGCCGGGACATTGCCTCCTACGAGCAGTACTTC CASSRRDIASYEQYF
. TRBJ2-5 . TRBV7-9 TGTGCCAGCAGCCACCCCCTCCGGGTCGCCGGGGAAGAGACCCAGTACTTC CASSHPLRVAGEETQYF
. TRBJ1-1 . TRBV6-5 TGTGCCAGCAGTGCCACAGGGTTTACTGAAGCTTTCTTT CASSATGFTEAFF
. TRBJ2-5 . TRBV5-6 TGTGCCAGCAGCTTGTCTTTGAACCGGGGGACTGATGAGACCCAGTACTTC CASSLSLNRGTDETQYF
. TRBJ2-7 . TRBV2 TGTGCCAGCAGACAGGGGGGGATCTACGAGCAGTACTTC CASRQGGIYEQYF
. TRBJ2-7 . TRBV29-1 TGCAGCGTTGAATTCCCGGCTTCTTTGGAGCAGTACTTC CSVEFPASLEQYF
. TRBJ1-1 . TRBV19 TGTGCCAGTAGTGTTAAGGGGCTGAACACTGAAGCTTTCTTT CASSVKGLNTEAFF
. TRBJ2-3 . TRBV27 TGTGCCAGCAGTCCAAGGGACATGAGCACAGATACGCAGTATTTT CASSPRDMSTDTQYF
. TRBJ1-1 . TRBV5-5 TGTGCCAGCAGCTTGGGGGCGGGGAACACTGAAGCTTTCTTT CASSLGAGNTEAFF
. TRBJ2-7 TRBD1 TRBV29-1 TGCAGCGTCCGGGACAGTTCCTACGAGCAGTACTTC CSVRDSSYEQYF
once TRBJ1-3 . TRBV5-6 TGTGCCAGCAGCTTGGTCCCAGGCTCCTCTGGAAACACCATATATTTT CASSLVPGSSGNTIYF
. TRBJ2-1 . TRBV7-9 TGTGCCAGCAGCTTAGAGGGCAGGGGAATTGCCTACAATGAGCAGTTCTTC CASSLEGRGIAYNEQFF
. TRBJ2-1 TRBD2 TRBV5-1 TGCGCCAGCAGCTGGGTGACTAGCGGACCATACAATGAGCAGTTCTTC CASSWVTSGPYNEQFF
. TRBJ2-7 . TRBV4-1 TGCGCCAGCAGCCAAGATCTAGCTGGGTGGGACGAGCAGTACTTC CASSQDLAGWDEQYF
once TRBJ1-5 . TRBV30 TGTGCCTGGAGTGTACTGGACCTCTCGGCCCAGCATTTT CAWSVLDLSAQHF
. TRBJ1-1 TRBD1 TRBV19 TGTGCCAGTAGTTCGACAGGGGATAGGACTGAAGCTTTCTTT CASSSTGDRTEAFF
. TRBJ1-1 TRBD1 TRBV5-1 TGCGCCAGCCGTGATGTACAGGGGGTACAGACTGAAGCTTTCTTT CASRDVQGVQTEAFF
. TRBJ1-2 . TRBV23-1 TGCGCCAGCAGTCACTACAGGGACCTTAACTATGGCTACACCTTC CASSHYRDLNYGYTF
once TRBJ1-1 TRBD1 TRBV4-3 TGCGCCAGCAGCCAATTTTCCGAGGGGGCGCGGACTGAAGCTTTCTTT CASSQFSEGARTEAFF
. TRBJ2-5 TRBD1 TRBV6-6 TGTGCCAGCAGCCAGGACAGGGAAAGGATAGAGACCCAGTACTTC CASSQDRERIETQYF
few TRBJ1-4 TRBD1 TRBV2 TGTGCCAGCAGTGAGGGACAGACAACTAATGAAAAACTGTTTTTT CASSEGQTTNEKLFF
. TRBJ1-3 . TRBV6-5 TGTGCCAGCAGTTACTCTTGGAGCCCAAGAAACACCATATATTTT CASSYSWSPRNTIYF
. TRBJ2-7 TRBD2 TRBV4-2 TGTGCCAGCAGCCAGAGACGGCGGGGGGCCTACGAGCAGTACTTC CASSQRRRGAYEQYF
. TRBJ1-1 . TRBV6-5 TGTGCCAGCAGTTACTCGATGGTAGGGTTCGTCACTGAAGCTTTCTTT CASSYSMVGFVTEAFF